This TCR beta chain came from a study of blood T cell repertoires in COVID-19 (TCRdb year 2020). At the level of the whole study: Samples from collaborators originated in the United States, Italy and Spain and spanned both the acute and convalescent phases of COVID-19. The material from the prospective study consisted of cDNA or gDNA derived from T cells, B-cell-depleted T cells, or PBMCs. Deeply sampled blood TCRbeta repertoires from subjects exposed to, actively infected with, or recovered from COVID-19 were included in the dataset. The repertoires were made available in a free public database intended to serve as a resource for research on the immune response to SARS-CoV-2. The samples were drawn from two sources: the first 160 participants of the ongoing ImmuneRACE study, and 1,000 to 1,500 subjects contributed by 6 global collaborators. Sample metadata almost always included a de-identified subject ID, COVID-19 status, age in years and sex. Where available, HLA class I and class II types were obtained from metadata supplied by the sample provider rather than from assay-based typing.

V is trimmed back by 1 base and J by 5 bases, and the junction contains 1 base that no gene match accounts for. The CDR3 spans 13 residues, from the cysteine through the phenylalanine. This entry keeps only the CDR3 DNA: 39 bases, framed from base 1. Taken from the germline V gene, the CDR1 and CDR2 loops are SGHTA and FQGNSA. TCRbeta CDR3 regions were amplified from genomic DNA using the immunoSEQ Assay, a bias-controlled multiplex PCR. The study's processing was this. The number of nucleated cells in each sample was estimated by amplification of reference gene primers within the assay. To quantify the absolute abundance of each unique TCRbeta CDR3 rearrangement, sequence reads were collapsed and filtered. For each sample, productive Simpson clonality was calculated by taking the square root of Simpson's diversity index across productive rearrangements. TCRdb obtained this table from immuneACCESS and retained in-frame rearrangements with V and J assigned. These tables miss some clones; where compared with another copy, unresolved V genes account for less than half of the shortfall, and the remainder is unexplained. V and J calls plus clone size are reproduced from that table; the DNA served to infer D and trimming. The sample table holds 80,000 to 100,000 clones, of which 82% were seen once. The top ten clonotypes cover under 13% of the sample.

The collaborating institutions used their own protocols to collect whole blood in K2EDTA tubes. Collaborator samples were shipped for TCRbeta analysis as frozen whole blood, isolated PBMCs, or DNA extracted from either sample type. Overall study results and their limits: The quantity of clinical and demographic metadata differed by source and by participant and was supplied without curation.

Details on this clone: Its antigen remains undetermined. No base quality values were provided; no much bigger clone lies one nucleotide off.

The rearranged chain carries TRBV7-2 and TRBJ2-5; a stretch of 7 junction bases matches TRBD2. This TCR was recovered from a man aged 65 to 79 with active or convalescent COVID-19. The sample taken for sequencing was peripheral blood. The bases read TGTGCCAGCAGCTTAGTGGGGGGGGAGACCCAGTACTTC. This gives the protein CASSLVGGETQYF. Reference TRBV7-2 and TRBJ2-5 genes cover what lies past the CDR3, so the full variable domain is GAGVSQSPSNKVTEKGKDVELRCDPISGHTALYWYRQSLGQGLEFLIYFQGNSAPDKSGLPSDRFSAERTGGSVSTLTIQRTQQEDSAVYLCASSLVGGETQYFGPGTRLLVL.